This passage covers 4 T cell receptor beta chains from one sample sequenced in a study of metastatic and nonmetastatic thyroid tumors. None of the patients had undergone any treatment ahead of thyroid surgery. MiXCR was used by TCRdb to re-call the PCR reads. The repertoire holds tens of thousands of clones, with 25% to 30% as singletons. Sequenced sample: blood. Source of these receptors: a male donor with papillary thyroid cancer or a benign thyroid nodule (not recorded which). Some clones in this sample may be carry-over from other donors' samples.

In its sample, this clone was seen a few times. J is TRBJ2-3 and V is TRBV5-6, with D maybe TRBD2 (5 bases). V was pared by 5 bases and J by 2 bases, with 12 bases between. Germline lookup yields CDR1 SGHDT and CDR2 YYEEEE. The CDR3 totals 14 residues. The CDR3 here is CASSISGTTDTQYF. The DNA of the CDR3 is TGTGCCAGCAGTATAAGCGGTACCACAGATACGCAGTATTTT.

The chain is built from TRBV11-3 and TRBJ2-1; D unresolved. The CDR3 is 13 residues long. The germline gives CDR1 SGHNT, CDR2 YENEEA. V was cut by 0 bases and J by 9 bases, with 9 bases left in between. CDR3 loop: CASSLESSGEQFF. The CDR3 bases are TGTGCCAGCAGCTTAGAATCATCTGGTGAGCAGTTCTTC.

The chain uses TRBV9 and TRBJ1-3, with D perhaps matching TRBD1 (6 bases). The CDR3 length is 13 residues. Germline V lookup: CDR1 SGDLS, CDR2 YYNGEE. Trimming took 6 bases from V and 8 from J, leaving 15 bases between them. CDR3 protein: CASNGQNRDTIYF. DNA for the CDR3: TGTGCCAGCAACGGACAGAACCGCGACACCATATATTTT.

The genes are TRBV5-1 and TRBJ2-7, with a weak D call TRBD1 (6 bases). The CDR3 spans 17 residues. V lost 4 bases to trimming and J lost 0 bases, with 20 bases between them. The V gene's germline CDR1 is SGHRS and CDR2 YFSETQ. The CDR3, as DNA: TGCGCCAGCAGCCTACAGGGTAGCGACCGGAGCTCCTACGAGCAGTACGTC. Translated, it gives CASSLQGSDRSSYEQYV.